The 21 T cell receptor beta chains in this list originate from one sample, sequenced in a study of blood T cells in healthy people across ages (dated by TCRdb to between 2015 and 2016). Library method: 5' RACE. The second PCR ran for about 6 to 12 cycles and used a J-beta primer mix along with a sample-barcoded 5' primer. The raw public reads went through TCRdb reprocessing: fastp at Q25, MiXCR clone calling, in-frame beta chains kept. Each record represents a unique CDR3 protein, reported with the most common genes and DNA among its rows. Recorded for this sample are approximately 1,700,000 distinct CDR3 sequences; about two fifths of them occurred a single time. The top ten constitute 20% to 25% of the sample. Specimen: blood. All receptors come from a human donor in good health.

The chain has TRBV2 and TRBJ2-7; D might be TRBD1 (5 bases). Germline assignment: CDR1 SNHLY and CDR2 FYNNEI. The V end was cut by 3 bases, the J end by 3 bases, with 12 bases between. This CDR3 is 14 amino acids long. CDR3 in amino acids: CASSDRTKDYEQYF. The DNA of the CDR3 is TGTGCCAGCAGTGATCGGACAAAGGACTACGAGCAGTACTTC.

This sequence joins TRBV7-2 and TRBJ2-4; TRBD1 is a possible D gene (7 bases). The V end was cut by 1 base, the J end by 15 bases, with 25 bases between. Germline V gives CDR1 SGHTA, CDR2 FQGNSA. CDR3 length equals 16 residues. The CDR3 here is CASSLGPGGRGGKRYF. As DNA, the CDR3 is TGTGCCAGCAGCTTAGGCCCAGGGGGTAGAGGAGGGAAGCGGTACTTC.

This clonotype has ten or more counts. This chain connects TRBV7-9 to TRBJ1-1; D call uncertain. The V end was cut by 0 bases, the J end by 5 bases, with 13 bases between. The CDR3 has 15 amino acids. Germline CDR1 is SEHNR and CDR2 is FQNEAQ (reference sequence). The CDR3 DNA is TGTGCCAGCAGCTTAGCAATTGACGGAGGGACTGAAGCTTTCTTT. Translated: CASSLAIDGGTEAFF.

The rearrangement links TRBV6-5 to TRBJ2-2; the D call may be TRBD1 or TRBD2 (5 bases each). Germline loops: CDR1 MNHEY, CDR2 SVGAGI. V lost 4 bases and J 7 bases, leaving 13 bases between the germline ends. The CDR3 spans 14 residues. For the CDR3, the DNA is TGTGCCAGCAGTTTGGGGGAATCTGTCGGGGAGCTGTTTTTT. Translating it yields CASSLGESVGELFF.

This clonotype has a count of ten or more. The rearrangement uses TRBV20-1 and TRBJ2-3, with 13 positions matching TRBD2. The germline V gene encodes CDR1 DFQATT and CDR2 SNEGSKA (reference sequence). This CDR3 spans 18 amino acids. With 2 bases clipped from V and 0 bases from J, the junction kept 8 bases outside the gene matches. The CDR3 region has the DNA TGCAGTGCTAGATGGACTAGCGGGGGCCCCACTAGCACAGATACGCAGTATTTT. Amino acids: CSARWTSGGPTSTDTQYF.

The J gene is TRBJ1-5, the V gene TRBV27, with 7 nucleotides matching TRBD1. CDR1 MNHEY and CDR2 SMNVEV come from the germline V gene (reference sequence). The CDR3 contains 11 residues. The V and J ends lost 8 bases and 5 bases, in that order; junction bases with no gene match: 0. The CDR3 here is CASGTDQPQHF. The CDR3 DNA reads as TGTGCCAGCGGGACAGATCAGCCCCAGCATTTT.

The chain joins TRBV6-6 to TRBJ1-2; TRBD1 is a possible D gene (6 bases). Germline lookup yields CDR1 MNHNY and CDR2 SVGAGI (reference sequence). The CDR3 sequence is 15 residues long. The ends were cut back, 2 bases at V and 3 bases at J, with 13 bases in the middle. CDR3 nucleotides: TGTGCCAGCAGTTACGGGGGCCAGTTTGACTATGGCTACACCTTC. Its protein is CASSYGGQFDYGYTF.

The chain recombines TRBV5-6 with TRBJ2-5; no firm D call. Germline values: CDR1 SGHDT, CDR2 YYEEEE. The CDR3 consists of 12 residues. V was pared by 0 bases and J by 11 bases, with 11 bases between. The CDR3 DNA follows: TGTGCCAGCAGCTTGGGTCCCTACAAGCAGTACTTC. This translates into CASSLGPYKQYF.

The chain has TRBV3-1 and TRBJ2-1; the D is unclear. Trimming cost V 8 bases and J 8 bases, with 7 bases left between them. Germline V gene sequence: CDR1 LGHDT, CDR2 YNNKEL (reference sequence). This CDR3 is built from 10 residues. The CDR3 coding sequence is TGTGCCAGCCAAGCAGATGAGCAGTTCTTC. It specifies CASQADEQFF.

This chain connects TRBV5-1 to TRBJ1-2, with D perhaps TRBD1 (5 bases). From germline, CDR1 is SGHRS and CDR2 YFSETQ. The CDR3 runs 15 residues. V shed 2 bases and J shed 2 bases, with 13 bases lying between them. CDR3 DNA: TGCGCCAGCAGCTTACCGGGACGGGAGAACTATGGCTACACCTTC. Its translation is CASSLPGRENYGYTF.

The chain joins TRBV12-3 or TRBV12-4 to TRBJ2-7; possible D gene TRBD2, 6 bases. There are 15 residues in the CDR3. Between the trimmed V and J ends, which lost 3 bases and 2 bases, there was a span of 14 bases. CDR3 residues: CASSLLIAETYEQYF. The CDR3 coding sequence is TGTGCCAGCAGTTTGTTAATAGCGGAGACCTACGAGCAGTACTTC.

This rearrangement joins TRBV3-1 to TRBJ1-5, with D unclear. Deletions cut 1 base from V and 6 bases from J, with 10 bases between. The CDR3 has 14 amino acids. Germline V gene sequence: CDR1 LGHDT, CDR2 YNNKEL (reference sequence). In DNA form, the CDR3 reads TGTGCCAGCAGCCAAGGGATTGCGGGTCAGCCCCAGCATTTT. Translation: CASSQGIAGQPQHF.

This clonotype occurred a few times. V gene TRBV12-3 or TRBV12-4 combines with J gene TRBJ2-3; TRBD2 might be the D (5 bases). Trimming took 3 bases from V and 4 from J, leaving 17 bases between them. CDR3 length equals 16 residues. CDR3 sequence reads: CASSFNPTGSPDTQYF. CDR3 sequence (DNA): TGTGCCAGCAGTTTCAACCCTACGGGGTCACCAGATACGCAGTATTTT.

Concerning this clonotype itself: Relative to the germline gene, one junction end is altered; a read error may explain this. The chain has TRBV12-3 or TRBV12-4 and TRBJ1-4; D unresolved. This CDR3 has 15 amino acids. CDR3 sequence: CTSSFWEIRNEKLFF. In DNA, the CDR3 is TGTACCAGCAGTTTCTGGGAGATCCGGAATGAAAAACTGTTTTTT.

The gene calls are TRBV9 and TRBJ2-1; unclear D gene. This CDR3 contains 13 residues. CDR1 and CDR2 from the germline V gene are SGDLS and YYNGEE. V lost 5 bases and J lost 6, with 12 bases in between. CDR3 amino acids: CASSKVPFNEQFF. DNA of the CDR3: TGTGCCAGCAGTAAAGTACCCTTCAATGAGCAGTTCTTC.

This chain uses TRBV4-3 with TRBJ1-5; no clear D gene. Trimming cost V 1 base and J 0 bases, with 19 bases left between them. Germline V gene lookup returns CDR1 LGHNA and CDR2 YSLEER. The CDR3 consists of 19 residues. CDR3 sequence: CASSQVYERLKHSNQPQHF. The CDR3 DNA follows: TGCGCCAGCAGCCAAGTATACGAACGCCTCAAGCATAGCAATCAGCCCCAGCATTTT.

The V call is TRBV9, the J call TRBJ2-4, with 8 bases that match TRBD2. V shed 6 bases and J 13 bases; nucleotides not matched to a gene: 21. The germline V gene has CDR1 SGDLS and CDR2 YYNGEE. CDR3 length equals 16 residues. The CDR3 DNA sequence: TGTGCCAGCACTCCTACGGCGGGGGGAACCTACAATGAGCAGTACTTC. Encoded protein: CASTPTAGGTYNEQYF.

This clonotype was seen only a few times. J is TRBJ1-2 and V is TRBV5-6; D is ambiguous. CDR3 size: 13 residues. Germline V gene lookup returns CDR1 SGHDT and CDR2 YYEEEE. Trimming shortened V by 4 bases and J by 5 bases, and 12 bases separated the two germline ends. The CDR3 loop is CASSPPDLYGYTF. The CDR3 coding sequence is TGTGCCAGCAGCCCACCGGACCTGTATGGCTACACCTTC.

The CDR3 region has the DNA TGCAGCGTTGATCTTATACAGGGGGTCGGAGCTTTCTTT. This codes for CSVDLIQGVGAFF. V and J are TRBV29-1 and TRBJ1-1, with 8 bases that match TRBD1. With 3 bases clipped from V and 10 bases from J, the junction kept 10 bases outside the gene matches. Germline V lookup: CDR1 SQVTM, CDR2 ANQGSEA. This CDR3 is built from 13 residues.

The V gene is TRBV5-1, the J gene TRBJ2-1, with D possibly being TRBD1 or TRBD2 (5 bases each). The CDR3 covers 15 residues. Trimming took 5 bases from V and 1 from J, leaving 13 bases between them. The germline V gene has CDR1 SGHRS and CDR2 YFSETQ. The DNA for the CDR3 is TGCGCCAGCAGTAGGGGAGCGGAATCCTACAATGAGCAGTTCTTC. Its protein is CASSRGAESYNEQFF.

V is TRBV6-5 and J is TRBJ2-1; maybe TRBD2 (6 bases). Germline V gives CDR1 MNHEY, CDR2 SVGAGI. This CDR3 has 13 residues. Trimming took off 6 bases at V and 7 bases at J, with 13 bases between the two ends. The CDR3 loop is CASRPVGGNEQFF. The CDR3 coding sequence is TGTGCCAGCAGGCCCGTCGGGGGTAATGAGCAGTTCTTC.